This TCR beta chain was observed in a study of monozygotic twins with cystic fibrosis. As for this clone: Its target is unknown.

V gave up 1 base and J gave up 5 bases, with 5 bases separating them. Germline-derived CDR1 and CDR2 are MGHRA and YSYEKL. CDR3 length: 13 residues. Assay: immunoSEQ multiplex PCR; the TCRdb copy retains only in-frame clones and omits some. The sample contains 30,000 to 40,000 clones, just over 90% of which appear only once. The study, taken as a whole, reports: Low clonality (median roughly 0.0099) suggested a mostly naive repertoire. Co-twins had the most similar V usage for 13 of 16 pairs, J for 8.

The chain joins TRBV4-1 to TRBJ2-2; D is undetermined. This TCR was recovered from a boy between 2 and 10 years old with cystic fibrosis. The sequenced material came from blood. This chain's CDR3 is CASSQGLTGELFF. The CDR3 DNA reads TGCGCCAGCAGCCAAGGGCTTACCGGGGAGCTGTTTTTT.